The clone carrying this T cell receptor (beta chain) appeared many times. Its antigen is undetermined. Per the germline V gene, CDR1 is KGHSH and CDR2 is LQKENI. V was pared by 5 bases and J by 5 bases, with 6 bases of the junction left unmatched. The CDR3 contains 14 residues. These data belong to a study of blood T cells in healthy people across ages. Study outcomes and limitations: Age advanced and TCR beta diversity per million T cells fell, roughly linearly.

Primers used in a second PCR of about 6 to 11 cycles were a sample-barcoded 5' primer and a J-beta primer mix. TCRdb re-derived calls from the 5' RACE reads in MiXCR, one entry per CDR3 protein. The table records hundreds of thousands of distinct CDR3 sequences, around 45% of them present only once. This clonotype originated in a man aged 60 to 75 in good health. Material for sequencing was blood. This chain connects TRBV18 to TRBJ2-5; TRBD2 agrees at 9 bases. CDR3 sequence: CASSTGLAPETQYF. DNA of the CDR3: TGTGCCAGCTCAACCGGACTAGCGCCGGAGACCCAGTACTTC.